These 14 T cell receptor beta chains share one sample of origin, sequenced in a study of blood T cell repertoires in COVID-19. Using immunoSEQ multiplex PCR, the repertoire was profiled, and TCRdb retains in-frame clones only, with some absent. Of some 150,000 clones detected, 84% appear once; the ten largest clones hold roughly 2.2%. The sequenced material came from peripheral blood. These TCRs come from a man in his sixties or seventies with acute or convalescent COVID-19.

This rearrangement joins TRBV6-5 to TRBJ1-4, with D possibly being TRBD1 (5 bases). Between the trimmed V and J ends, which lost 6 bases and 6 bases, there was a span of 14 bases. This CDR3 is built from 14 residues. Germline-derived CDR1 and CDR2 are MNHEY and SVGAGI. The DNA for the CDR3 is TGTGCCAGCAGCTGGACGCAGGGCGATGAAAAACTGTTTTTT. As protein: CASSWTQGDEKLFF.

The rearrangement links TRBV19 to TRBJ1-4; 7 bases line up with TRBD1. Germline values: CDR1 LNHDA, CDR2 SQIVND (reference sequence). Unmatched junction bases numbered 5, after V lost 6 bases and J lost 4 bases. This CDR3 has 14 residues. CDR3 in amino acids: CASRTGLNNEKLFF. CDR3 nucleotide sequence: TGTGCCAGTAGGACAGGGCTTAATAATGAAAAACTGTTTTTT. Variable domain in full (rest from reference TRBV19 and TRBJ1-4): DGGITQSPKYLFRKEGQNVTLSCEQNLNHDAMYWYRQDPGQGLRLIYYSQIVNDFQKGDIAEGYSVSREKKESFPLTVTSAQKNPTAFYLCASRTGLNNEKLFFGSGTQLSVL.

This rearrangement joins TRBV7-6 to TRBJ2-5; 13 bases are shared with TRBD2. The trim removed 5 bases at V and 1 base at J, leaving 4 bases unmatched. The CDR3 length is 16 residues. The germline CDR1 and CDR2 sequences are SGHVS and FNYEAQ. The CDR3: CASSRTSGSPQETQYF. CDR3 in DNA: TGTGCCAGCAGCCGGACTAGCGGGAGTCCCCAAGAGACCCAGTACTTC.

The chain employs TRBV6-5 and TRBJ1-1; D call uncertain. CDR1 MNHEY and CDR2 SVGAGI come from the germline V gene. The germline V and J ends were trimmed by 6 bases and 0 bases, with 8 bases remaining between them. CDR3 length: 13 residues. This CDR3 is CASRGNLNTEAFF. The CDR3 nucleotides are TGTGCCAGCAGGGGCAACTTGAACACTGAAGCTTTCTTT.

The chain links TRBV2 to TRBJ1-2; TRBD1 matches 8 bases. The CDR3 consists of 15 residues. The V and J ends lost 0 bases and 8 bases, in that order; junction bases with no gene match: 8. CDR1 is SNHLY, CDR2 FYNNEI, per germline. The CDR3 DNA follows: TGTGCCAGCAGTGAAGCTTGGACAGGGTCCGGCGGCTACACCTTC. Translating gives CASSEAWTGSGGYTF.

V gene TRBV7-2 combines with J gene TRBJ2-7; 10 bases align to TRBD1. This CDR3 comprises 14 residues. The germline V gene has CDR1 SGHTA and CDR2 FQGNSA. V was clipped by 5 bases and J by 6 bases; unmatched bases: 7. Written as DNA, the CDR3 is TGTGCCAGCAGCGGCCGACAGGGGGCGGGCGAGCAGTACTTC. It is translated as CASSGRQGAGEQYF.

V and J are TRBV27 and TRBJ2-7; maybe TRBD2 (6 bases). V lost 3 bases, J lost 3 bases, and 12 bases lay in between. This CDR3 is 14 amino acids long. From germline, CDR1 is MNHEY and CDR2 SMNVEV (reference sequence). CDR3 bases: TGTGCCAGCAGTTTTTCGAAGGGAGGCTACGAGCAGTACTTC. Translating it yields CASSFSKGGYEQYF.

The V gene is TRBV7-9, the J gene TRBJ2-2, with 8 positions matching TRBD2. The CDR3 contains 16 residues. J lost 4 bases, V lost 10 bases, and 14 bases had no gene match. CDR1 SEHNR and CDR2 FQNEAQ come from the germline V gene (reference sequence). CDR3 DNA sequence: TGTGCCATCAAACCCCTGCGGGGGGACGGCACCGGGGAGCTGTTTTTT. It encodes CAIKPLRGDGTGELFF. Based on the CDR3 plus reference TRBV7-9 and TRBJ2-2, the full variable domain is DTGVSQNPRHKITKRGQNVTFRCDPISEHNRLYWYRQTLGQGPEFLTYFQNEAQLEKSRLLSDRFSAERPKGSFSTLEIQRTEQGDSAMYLCAIKPLRGDGTGELFFGEGSRLTVL.

This chain joins TRBV7-9 and TRBJ2-1; 7 bases line up with TRBD2. The CDR3 has 15 amino acids. Germline V gene data show CDR1 as SEHNR and CDR2 as FQNEAQ (reference sequence). Trimming cost V 1 base and J 5 bases; bases outside gene matches: 5. CDR3 amino acids: CASSLGTSVHNEQFF. The DNA for the CDR3 is TGTGCCAGCAGCTTAGGCACTAGCGTCCACAATGAGCAGTTCTTC.

The V gene is TRBV15, the J gene TRBJ2-5, with 7 bases that match TRBD2. This CDR3 has 13 residues. V gave up 8 bases and J gave up 5 bases; unmatched junction bases: 8. Germline CDR1 reads LNHNV; CDR2 reads YYDKDF (reference sequence). The CDR3 DNA reads TGTGCCACCGGGGGGGGTCTCACCGAGACCCAGTACTTC. Residues: CATGGGLTETQYF.

The chain employs TRBV28 and TRBJ1-2, with 8 bases matching TRBD1. The V gene's germline CDR1 is MDHEN and CDR2 SYDVKM. V lost 5 bases to trimming and J lost 4 bases; unmatched junction nucleotides: 6. This CDR3 is built from 14 residues. The CDR3 region is CASSHRGVGYGYTF. The CDR3, as DNA: TGTGCCAGCAGTCACAGGGGGGTAGGCTATGGCTACACCTTC.

The rearrangement uses TRBV18 and TRBJ2-2; 8 positions agree with TRBD2. The CDR3 is 16 residues long. Germline loops: CDR1 KGHSH, CDR2 LQKENI. Trimming took 1 base from V and 1 from J; bases not matched to a gene: 2. CDR3 amino acids: CASSPLAGRNTGELFF. DNA of the CDR3: TGTGCCAGCTCACCACTAGCGGGAAGGAACACCGGGGAGCTGTTTTTT.

V is TRBV7-2 and J is TRBJ1-6, with 7 bases matching TRBD1. The CDR3 length is 16 residues. Unmatched junction bases numbered 2, after V lost 1 base and J lost 2 bases. Germline loops: CDR1 SGHTA, CDR2 FQGNSA. CDR3 sequence: CASSLGGTAYNSPLHF. The CDR3 DNA is TGTGCCAGCAGCTTAGGCGGGACAGCCTATAATTCACCCCTCCACTTT.

CDR3 protein: CASNRWAPGRRDTEAFF. The DNA of the CDR3 is TGTGCCAGCAACAGATGGGCCCCGGGGCGGAGGGACACTGAAGCTTTCTTT. The V gene is TRBV9, the J gene TRBJ1-1, with a possible D match to TRBD1 (5 bases). The CDR3 is made up of 17 amino acids. Germline loops: CDR1 SGDLS, CDR2 YYNGEE. V lost 6 bases to trimming and J lost 3 bases, with 24 bases between them.